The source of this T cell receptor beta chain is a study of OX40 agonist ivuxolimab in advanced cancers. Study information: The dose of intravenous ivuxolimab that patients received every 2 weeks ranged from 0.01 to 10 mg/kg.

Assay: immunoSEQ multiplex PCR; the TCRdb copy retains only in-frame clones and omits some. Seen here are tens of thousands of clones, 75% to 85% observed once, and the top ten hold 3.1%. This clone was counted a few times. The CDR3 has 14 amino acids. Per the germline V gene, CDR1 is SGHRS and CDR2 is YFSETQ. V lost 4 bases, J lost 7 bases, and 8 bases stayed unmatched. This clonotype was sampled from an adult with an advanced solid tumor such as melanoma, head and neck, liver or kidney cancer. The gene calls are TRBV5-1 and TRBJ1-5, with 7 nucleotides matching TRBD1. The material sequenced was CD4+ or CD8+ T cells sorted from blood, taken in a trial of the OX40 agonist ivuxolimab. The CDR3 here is CASSPRQGGQPQHF. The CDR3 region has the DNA TGCGCCAGCAGCCCAAGACAGGGCGGCCAGCCCCAGCATTTT.